A single T cell receptor beta chain is shown here with its context. The antigen is undetermined. The sample originates from a study of T cell responses to AZD1222 COVID-19 vaccine. Study-wide points: Researchers report vaccine-associated CD4 TCRs spanning spike, with dominance at 160-218 and 743-854. Clonal diversity may have been underestimated in mostly white British donors. A rise in Spike-specific TCR breadth and depth followed two AZD1222 doses.

Assay used: immunoSEQ multiplex PCR; TCRdb lists only in-frame clones, some missing. The table includes approximately 180,000 clones, approximately 95% detected once. The source material was peripheral blood, sampled 28 days after the second dose of the MenACWY control vaccine. The clonotype comes from an adult who received the MenACWY meningococcal vaccine as a control.

The CDR3: CASSPGGAFYEQYF. In nucleotides, the CDR3 is TGTGCCAGCAGCCCCGGGGGGGCCTTCTACGAGCAGTACTTC. V gene TRBV5-4 combines with J gene TRBJ2-7; 8 bases align to TRBD2. The CDR3 has 14 residues. The V gene's germline CDR1 is SGHNT and CDR2 YYREEE (reference sequence). With 4 bases clipped from V and 3 bases from J, the junction kept 6 bases outside the gene matches.